This section outlines one TCR beta chain sequence together with its context. Recruitment covered 20 to 25 US areas and drew participants whose ages spanned about 18 to 90 years. Cohorts were based on clinical histories the participants reported. Recovered Cohort 3 donors showed two negative PCRs, clearance, or symptom resolution. This sample was taken from a study of blood T cell repertoires in COVID-19. Study-level background: The United States, Italy and Spain were the sources of the acute and convalescent COVID-19 samples.

The CDR3 has 15 amino acids. V gave up 4 bases and J gave up 2 bases; unmatched junction bases: 8. The V gene's germline CDR1 is SGHRS and CDR2 YFSETQ. The method was immunoSEQ multiplex PCR; TCRdb's version includes in-frame clones alone and lacks a portion of them. The repertoire holds a few hundred thousand clones, with around 89% as singletons. The TCR originated in a young man who had recovered from COVID-19. The chain joins TRBV5-1 to TRBJ2-7; 8 positions match TRBD2. Sequences were obtained from PBMCs or T cells enriched from blood (not recorded which). CDR3 region: CASSQSAGGAYEQYF. The CDR3 bases are TGCGCCAGCAGCCAGTCCGCGGGGGGAGCCTACGAGCAGTACTTC.